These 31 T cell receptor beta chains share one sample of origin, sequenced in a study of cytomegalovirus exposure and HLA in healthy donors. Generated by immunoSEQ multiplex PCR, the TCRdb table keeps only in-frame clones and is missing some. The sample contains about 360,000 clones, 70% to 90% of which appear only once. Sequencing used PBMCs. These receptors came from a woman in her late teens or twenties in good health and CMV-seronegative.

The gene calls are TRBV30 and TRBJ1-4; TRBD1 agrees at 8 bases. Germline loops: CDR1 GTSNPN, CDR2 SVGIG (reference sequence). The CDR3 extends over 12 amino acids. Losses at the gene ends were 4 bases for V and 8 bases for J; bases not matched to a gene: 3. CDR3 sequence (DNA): TGTGCCTGGAACAGGGGGAAAGAAAAACTGTTTTTT. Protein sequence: CAWNRGKEKLFF.

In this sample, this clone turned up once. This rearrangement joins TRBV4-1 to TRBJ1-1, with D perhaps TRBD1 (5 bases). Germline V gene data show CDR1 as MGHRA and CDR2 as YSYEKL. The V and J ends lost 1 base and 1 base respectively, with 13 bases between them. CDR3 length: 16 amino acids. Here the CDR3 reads CASSQVPRVGNTEAFF. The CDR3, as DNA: TGCGCCAGCAGCCAAGTTCCCAGGGTGGGGAACACTGAAGCTTTCTTT.

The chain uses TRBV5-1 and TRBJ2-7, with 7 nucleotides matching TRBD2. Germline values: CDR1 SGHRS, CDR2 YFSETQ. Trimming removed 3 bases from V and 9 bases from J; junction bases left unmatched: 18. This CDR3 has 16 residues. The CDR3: CASSSLDGGGSTRQYF. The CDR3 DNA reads TGCGCCAGCAGCTCGCTGGACGGCGGGGGATCTACGAGGCAGTACTTC.

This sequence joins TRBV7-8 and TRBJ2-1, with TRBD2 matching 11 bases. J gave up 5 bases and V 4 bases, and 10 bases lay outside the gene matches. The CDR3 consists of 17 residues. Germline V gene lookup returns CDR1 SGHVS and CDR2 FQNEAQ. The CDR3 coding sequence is TGTGCCAGCAGCTCCTCTCTAGCGGGAGGTCTCGACAATGAGCAGTTCTTC. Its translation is CASSSSLAGGLDNEQFF.

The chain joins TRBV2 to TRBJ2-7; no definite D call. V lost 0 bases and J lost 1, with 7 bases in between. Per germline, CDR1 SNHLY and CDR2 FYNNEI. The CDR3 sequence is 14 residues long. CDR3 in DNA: TGTGCCAGCAGTGAAGCGCCTATTTCCTACGAGCAGTACTTC. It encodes CASSEAPISYEQYF.

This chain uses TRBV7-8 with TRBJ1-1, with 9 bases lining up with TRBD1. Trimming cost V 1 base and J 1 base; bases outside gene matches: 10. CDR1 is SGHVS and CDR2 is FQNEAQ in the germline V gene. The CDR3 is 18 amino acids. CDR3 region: CASSLDRTGALPNTEAFF. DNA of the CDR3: TGTGCCAGCAGCTTAGATAGGACAGGGGCATTACCGAACACTGAAGCTTTCTTT.

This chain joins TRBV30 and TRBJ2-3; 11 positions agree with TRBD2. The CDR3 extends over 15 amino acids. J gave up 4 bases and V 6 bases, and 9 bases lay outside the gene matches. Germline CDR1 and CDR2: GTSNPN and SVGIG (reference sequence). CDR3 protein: CACPGTSGPSDTQYF. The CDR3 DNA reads TGTGCCTGCCCAGGGACTAGCGGTCCCTCAGATACGCAGTATTTT.

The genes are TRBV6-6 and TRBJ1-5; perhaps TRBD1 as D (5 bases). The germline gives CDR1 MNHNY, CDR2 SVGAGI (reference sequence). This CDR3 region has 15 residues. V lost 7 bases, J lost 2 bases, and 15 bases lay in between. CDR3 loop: CASTGGTRRNQPQHF. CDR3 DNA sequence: TGTGCCAGCACGGGAGGGACCCGACGCAATCAGCCCCAGCATTTT.

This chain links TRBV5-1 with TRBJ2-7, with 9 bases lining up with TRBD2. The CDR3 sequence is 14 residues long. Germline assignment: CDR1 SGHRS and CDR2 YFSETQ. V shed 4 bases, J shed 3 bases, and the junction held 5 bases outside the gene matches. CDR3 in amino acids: CASSIAGDFYEQYF. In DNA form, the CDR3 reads TGCGCCAGCAGCATAGCGGGAGATTTCTACGAGCAGTACTTC.

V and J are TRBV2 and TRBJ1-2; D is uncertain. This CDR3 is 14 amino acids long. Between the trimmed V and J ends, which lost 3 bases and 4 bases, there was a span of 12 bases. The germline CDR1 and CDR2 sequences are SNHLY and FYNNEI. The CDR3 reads CASSDLRGGYGYTF. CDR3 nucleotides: TGTGCCAGCAGTGACCTCCGGGGTGGCTATGGCTACACCTTC. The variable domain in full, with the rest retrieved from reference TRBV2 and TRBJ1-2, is EPEVTQTPSHQVTQMGQEVILRCVPISNHLYFYWYRQILGQKVEFLVSFYNNEISEKSEIFDDQFSVERPDGSNFTLKIRSTKLEDSAMYFCASSDLRGGYGYTFGSGTRLTVV.

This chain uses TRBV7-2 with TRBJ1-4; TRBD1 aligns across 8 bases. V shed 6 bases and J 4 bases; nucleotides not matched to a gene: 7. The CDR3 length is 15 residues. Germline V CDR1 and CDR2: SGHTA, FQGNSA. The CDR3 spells CASRRTGGGNEKLFF. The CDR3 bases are TGTGCCAGCAGACGAACAGGGGGTGGTAATGAAAAACTGTTTTTT. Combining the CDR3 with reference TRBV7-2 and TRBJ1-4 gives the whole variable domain GAGVSQSPSNKVTEKGKDVELRCDPISGHTALYWYRQSLGQGLEFLIYFQGNSAPDKSGLPSDRFSAERTGGSVSTLTIQRTQQEDSAVYLCASRRTGGGNEKLFFGSGTQLSVL.

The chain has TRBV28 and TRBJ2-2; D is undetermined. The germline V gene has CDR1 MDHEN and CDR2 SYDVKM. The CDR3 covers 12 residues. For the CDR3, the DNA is TGTGTTACGCAGTCGAACACCGGGGAGCTGTTTTTT. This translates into CVTQSNTGELFF.

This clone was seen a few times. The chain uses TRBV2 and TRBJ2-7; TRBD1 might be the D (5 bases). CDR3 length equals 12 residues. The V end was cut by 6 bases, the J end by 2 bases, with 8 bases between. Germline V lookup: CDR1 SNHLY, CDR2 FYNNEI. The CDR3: CASSQGAYEQYF. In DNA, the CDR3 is TGTGCCAGCAGCCAGGGTGCCTACGAGCAGTACTTC.

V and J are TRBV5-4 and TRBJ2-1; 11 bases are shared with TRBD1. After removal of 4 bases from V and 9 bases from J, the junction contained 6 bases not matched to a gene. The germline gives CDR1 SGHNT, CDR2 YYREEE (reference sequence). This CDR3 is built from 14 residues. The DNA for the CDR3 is TGTGCCAGCAGCCAGGGACAGGGGGAGAGTGAGCAGTTCTTC. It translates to CASSQGQGESEQFF.

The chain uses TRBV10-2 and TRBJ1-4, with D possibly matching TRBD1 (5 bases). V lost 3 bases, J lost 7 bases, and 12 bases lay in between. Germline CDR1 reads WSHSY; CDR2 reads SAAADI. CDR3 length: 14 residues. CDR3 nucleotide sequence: TGCGCCAGCAGTGAATATGGGGCGAGTGAAAAACTGTTTTTT. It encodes CASSEYGASEKLFF.

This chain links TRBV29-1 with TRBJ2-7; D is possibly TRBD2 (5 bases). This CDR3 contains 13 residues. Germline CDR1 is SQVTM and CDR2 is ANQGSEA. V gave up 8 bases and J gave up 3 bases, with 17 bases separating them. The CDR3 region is CSCRTEEGYEQYF. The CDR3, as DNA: TGCAGCTGCCGGACGGAGGAAGGCTACGAGCAGTACTTC.

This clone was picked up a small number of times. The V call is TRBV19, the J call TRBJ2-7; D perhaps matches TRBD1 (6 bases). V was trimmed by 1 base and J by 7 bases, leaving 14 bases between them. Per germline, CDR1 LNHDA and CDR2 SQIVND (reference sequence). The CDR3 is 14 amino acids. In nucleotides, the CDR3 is TGTGCCAGTAGTATAGTTGGCAGGGGAAGGGAGCAGTACTTC. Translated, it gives CASSIVGRGREQYF.

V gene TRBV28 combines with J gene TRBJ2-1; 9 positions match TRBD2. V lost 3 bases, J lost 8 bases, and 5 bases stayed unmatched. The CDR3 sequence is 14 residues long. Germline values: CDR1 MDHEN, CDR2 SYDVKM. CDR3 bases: TGTGCCAGCAGTTTGTTGCGGGGGGGCCATGAGCAGTTCTTC. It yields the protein CASSLLRGGHEQFF.

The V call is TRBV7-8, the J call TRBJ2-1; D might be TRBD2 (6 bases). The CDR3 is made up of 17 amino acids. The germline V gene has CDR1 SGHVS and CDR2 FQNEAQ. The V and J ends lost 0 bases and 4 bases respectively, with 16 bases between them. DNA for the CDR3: TGTGCCAGCAGCTTAGCTGCGGGACTCTTAGCTTACAATGAGCAGTTCTTC. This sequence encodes CASSLAAGLLAYNEQFF.

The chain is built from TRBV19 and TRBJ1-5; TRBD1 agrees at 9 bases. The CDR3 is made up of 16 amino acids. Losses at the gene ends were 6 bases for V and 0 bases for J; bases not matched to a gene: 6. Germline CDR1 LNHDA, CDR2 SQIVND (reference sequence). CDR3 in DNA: TGTGCCAGTAGGAAGACAGGGGGGGATAGCAATCAGCCCCAGCATTTT. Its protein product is CASRKTGGDSNQPQHF. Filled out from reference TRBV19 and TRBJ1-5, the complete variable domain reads DGGITQSPKYLFRKEGQNVTLSCEQNLNHDAMYWYRQDPGQGLRLIYYSQIVNDFQKGDIAEGYSVSREKKESFPLTVTSAQKNPTAFYLCASRKTGGDSNQPQHFGDGTRLSIL.

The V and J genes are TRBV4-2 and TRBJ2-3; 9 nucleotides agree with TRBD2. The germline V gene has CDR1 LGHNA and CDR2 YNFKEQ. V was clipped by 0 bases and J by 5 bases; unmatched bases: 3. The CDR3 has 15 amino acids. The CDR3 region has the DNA TGTGCCAGCAGCCAAGAGCGGGGGGGCCGAGATACGCAGTATTTT. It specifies CASSQERGGRDTQYF.

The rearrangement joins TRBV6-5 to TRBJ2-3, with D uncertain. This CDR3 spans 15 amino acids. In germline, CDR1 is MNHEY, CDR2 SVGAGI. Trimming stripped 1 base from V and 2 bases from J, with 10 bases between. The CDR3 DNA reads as TGTGCCAGCAGTTACTACAATTCCCCCACAGATACGCAGTATTTT. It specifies CASSYYNSPTDTQYF.

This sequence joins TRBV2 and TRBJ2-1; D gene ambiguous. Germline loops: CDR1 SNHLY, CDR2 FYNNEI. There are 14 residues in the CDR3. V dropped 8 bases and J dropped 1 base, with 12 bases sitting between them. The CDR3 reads CASGLASSYNEQFF. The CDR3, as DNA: TGTGCCAGCGGTTTAGCTTCTTCCTACAATGAGCAGTTCTTC.

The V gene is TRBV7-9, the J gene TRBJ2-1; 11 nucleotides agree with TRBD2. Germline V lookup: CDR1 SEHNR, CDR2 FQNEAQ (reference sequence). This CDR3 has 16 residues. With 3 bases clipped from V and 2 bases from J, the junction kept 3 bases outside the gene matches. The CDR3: CASSLTGLAAYNEQFF. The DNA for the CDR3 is TGTGCCAGCAGCTTGACGGGACTAGCGGCCTACAATGAGCAGTTCTTC. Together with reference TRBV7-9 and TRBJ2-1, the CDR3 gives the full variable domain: DTGVSQNPRHKITKRGQNVTFRCDPISEHNRLYWYRQTLGQGPEFLTYFQNEAQLEKSRLLSDRFSAERPKGSFSTLEIQRTEQGDSAMYLCASSLTGLAAYNEQFFGPGTRLTVL.

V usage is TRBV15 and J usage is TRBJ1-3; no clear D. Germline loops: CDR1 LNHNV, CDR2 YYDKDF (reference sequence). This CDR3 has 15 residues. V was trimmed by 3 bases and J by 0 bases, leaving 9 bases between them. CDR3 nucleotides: TGTGCCACCAGCAGCTCAGGCTCCTCTGGAAACACCATATATTTT. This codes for CATSSSGSSGNTIYF.

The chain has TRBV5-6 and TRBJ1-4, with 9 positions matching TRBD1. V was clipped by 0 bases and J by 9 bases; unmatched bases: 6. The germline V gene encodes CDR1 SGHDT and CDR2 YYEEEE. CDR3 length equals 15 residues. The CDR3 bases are TGTGCCAGCAGCTTGGCCGGGACAGGGTCCAAAAAACTGTTTTTT. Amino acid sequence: CASSLAGTGSKKLFF.

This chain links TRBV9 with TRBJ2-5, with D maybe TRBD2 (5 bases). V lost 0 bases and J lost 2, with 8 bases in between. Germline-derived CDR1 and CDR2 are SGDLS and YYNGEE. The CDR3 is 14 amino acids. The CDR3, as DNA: TGTGCCAGCAGCGTAGGGACGGGACAAGAGACCCAGTACTTC. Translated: CASSVGTGQETQYF.

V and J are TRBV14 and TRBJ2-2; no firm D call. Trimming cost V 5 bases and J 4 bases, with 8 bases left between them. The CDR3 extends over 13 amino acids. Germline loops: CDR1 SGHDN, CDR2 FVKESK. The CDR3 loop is CASSALGTGELFF. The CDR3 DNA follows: TGTGCCAGCAGCGCTCTAGGCACCGGGGAGCTGTTTTTT.

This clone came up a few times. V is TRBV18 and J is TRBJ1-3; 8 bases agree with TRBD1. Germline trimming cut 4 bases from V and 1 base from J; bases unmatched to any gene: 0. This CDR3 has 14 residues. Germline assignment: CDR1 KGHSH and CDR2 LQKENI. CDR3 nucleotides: TGTGCCAGCTCACGACAGGGGTCTGGAAACACCATATATTTT. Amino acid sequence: CASSRQGSGNTIYF.

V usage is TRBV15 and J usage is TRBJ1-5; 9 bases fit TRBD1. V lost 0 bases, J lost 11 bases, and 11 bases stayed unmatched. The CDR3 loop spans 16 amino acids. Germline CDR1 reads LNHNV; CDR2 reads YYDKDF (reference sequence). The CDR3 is CATSRDGTGWGSSQHF. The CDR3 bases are TGTGCCACCAGCAGAGACGGGACAGGGTGGGGGTCCTCCCAGCATTTT.

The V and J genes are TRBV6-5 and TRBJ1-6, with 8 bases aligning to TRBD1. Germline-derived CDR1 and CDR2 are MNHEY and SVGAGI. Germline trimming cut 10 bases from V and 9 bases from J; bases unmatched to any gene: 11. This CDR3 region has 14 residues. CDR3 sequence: CAIIQQGDTSPLHF. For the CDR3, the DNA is TGTGCCATCATCCAACAGGGGGATACTTCACCCCTCCACTTT.